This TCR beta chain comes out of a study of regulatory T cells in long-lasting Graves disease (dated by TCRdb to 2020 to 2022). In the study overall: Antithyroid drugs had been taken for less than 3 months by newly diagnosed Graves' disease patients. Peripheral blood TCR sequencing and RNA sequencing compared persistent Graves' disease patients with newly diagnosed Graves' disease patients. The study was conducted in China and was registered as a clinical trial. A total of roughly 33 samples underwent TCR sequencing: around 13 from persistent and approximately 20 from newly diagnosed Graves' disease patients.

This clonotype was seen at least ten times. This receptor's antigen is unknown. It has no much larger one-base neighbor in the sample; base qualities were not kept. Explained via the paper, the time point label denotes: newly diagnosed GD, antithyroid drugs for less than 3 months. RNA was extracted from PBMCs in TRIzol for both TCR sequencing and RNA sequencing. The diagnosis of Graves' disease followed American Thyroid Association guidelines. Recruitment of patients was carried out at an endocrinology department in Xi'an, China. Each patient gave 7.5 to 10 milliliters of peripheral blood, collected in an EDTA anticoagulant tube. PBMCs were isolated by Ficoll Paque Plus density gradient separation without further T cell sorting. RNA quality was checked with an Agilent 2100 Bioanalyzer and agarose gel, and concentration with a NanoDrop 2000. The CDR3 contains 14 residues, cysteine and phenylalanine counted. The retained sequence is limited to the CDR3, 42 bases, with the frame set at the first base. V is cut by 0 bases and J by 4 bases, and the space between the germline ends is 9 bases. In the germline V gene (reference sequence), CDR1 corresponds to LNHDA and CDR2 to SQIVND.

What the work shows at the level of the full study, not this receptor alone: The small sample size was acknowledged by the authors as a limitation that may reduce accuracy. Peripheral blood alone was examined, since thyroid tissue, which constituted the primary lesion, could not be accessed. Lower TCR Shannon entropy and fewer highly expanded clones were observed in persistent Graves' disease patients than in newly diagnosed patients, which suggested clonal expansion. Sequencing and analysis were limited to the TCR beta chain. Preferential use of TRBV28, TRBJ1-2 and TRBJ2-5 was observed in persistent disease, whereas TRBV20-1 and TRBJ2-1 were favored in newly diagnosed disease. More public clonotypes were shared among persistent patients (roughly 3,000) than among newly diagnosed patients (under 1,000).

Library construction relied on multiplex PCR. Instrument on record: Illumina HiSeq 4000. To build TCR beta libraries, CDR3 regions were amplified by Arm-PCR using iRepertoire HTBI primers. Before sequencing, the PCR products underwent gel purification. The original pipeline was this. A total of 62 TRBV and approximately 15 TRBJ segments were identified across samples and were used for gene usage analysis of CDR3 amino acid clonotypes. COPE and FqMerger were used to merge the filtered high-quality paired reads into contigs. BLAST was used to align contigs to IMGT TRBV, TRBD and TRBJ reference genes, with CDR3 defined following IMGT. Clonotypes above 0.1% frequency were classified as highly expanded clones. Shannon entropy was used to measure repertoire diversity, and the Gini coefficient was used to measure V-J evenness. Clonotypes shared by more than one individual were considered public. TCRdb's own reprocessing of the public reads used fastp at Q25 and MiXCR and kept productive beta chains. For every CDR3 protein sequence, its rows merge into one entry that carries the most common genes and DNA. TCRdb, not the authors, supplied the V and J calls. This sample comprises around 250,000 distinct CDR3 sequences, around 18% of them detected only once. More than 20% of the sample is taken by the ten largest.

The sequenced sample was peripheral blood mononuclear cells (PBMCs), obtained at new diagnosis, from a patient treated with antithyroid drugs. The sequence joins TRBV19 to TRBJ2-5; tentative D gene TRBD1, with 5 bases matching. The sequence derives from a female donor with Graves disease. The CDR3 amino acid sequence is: CASSIEVQGETQYF. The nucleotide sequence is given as TGTGCCAGTAGTATAGAGGTCCAGGGAGAGACCCAGTACTTC. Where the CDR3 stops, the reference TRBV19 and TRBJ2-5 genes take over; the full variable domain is DGGITQSPKYLFRKEGQNVTLSCEQNLNHDAMYWYRQDPGQGLRLIYYSQIVNDFQKGDIAEGYSVSREKKESFPLTVTSAQKNPTAFYLCASSIEVQGETQYFGPGTRLLVL.